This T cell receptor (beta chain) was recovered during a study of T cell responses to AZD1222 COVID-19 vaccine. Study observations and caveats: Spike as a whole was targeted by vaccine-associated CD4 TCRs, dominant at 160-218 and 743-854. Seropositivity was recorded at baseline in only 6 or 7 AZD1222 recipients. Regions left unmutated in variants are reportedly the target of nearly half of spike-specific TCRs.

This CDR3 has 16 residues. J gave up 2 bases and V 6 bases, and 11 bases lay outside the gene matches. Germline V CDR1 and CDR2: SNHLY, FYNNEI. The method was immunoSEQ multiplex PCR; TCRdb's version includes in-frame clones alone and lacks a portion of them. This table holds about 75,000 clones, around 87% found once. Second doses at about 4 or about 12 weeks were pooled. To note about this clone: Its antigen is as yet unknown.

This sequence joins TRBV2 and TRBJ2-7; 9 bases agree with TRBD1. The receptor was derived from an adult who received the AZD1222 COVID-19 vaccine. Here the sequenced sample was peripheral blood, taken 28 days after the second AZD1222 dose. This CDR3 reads CASRELFGTGTYEQYF. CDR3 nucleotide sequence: TGTGCCAGCAGGGAACTCTTCGGGACAGGGACCTACGAGCAGTACTTC.